Presented here are 19 T cell receptor beta chains from one specimen sequenced in a study of T cells in Graves' hyperthyroidism and ophthalmopathy. Amplified TCR beta CDR3 regions derived from RNA transcripts. The primer set for the first-round RT-PCR of the TCR CDR3 was HTBI. MiXCR was run by TCRdb on the multiplex PCR reads, yielding one entry per CDR3 protein. The repertoire has about 100,000 distinct CDR3 sequences, 15% to 20% of them found once; the top ten carry about 44%. Sequenced input: blood. These receptors originate from a woman aged 45-60 years with Graves' hyperthyroidism.

The V gene is TRBV4-1, the J gene TRBJ2-1; D is possibly TRBD2 (5 bases). V was trimmed by 2 bases and J by 9 bases, leaving 14 bases between them. This CDR3 is 14 amino acids long. Germline CDR1 reads MGHRA; CDR2 reads YSYEKL. The CDR3 sequence is CASSQPTRGSEQFF. In nucleotides, the CDR3 is TGCGCCAGCAGCCAACCCACCCGGGGTTCTGAGCAGTTCTTC.

This clonotype occurred many times. CDR3 bases: TGTGCCACCAGCAGAGATCTGGGGGTAGATACGCAGTATTTT. This encodes CATSRDLGVDTQYF. The chain has TRBV15 and TRBJ2-3, with D tentatively TRBD1 or TRBD2 (5 bases each). V was clipped by 0 bases and J by 5 bases, with 9 bases between them. CDR3 length: 14 residues. Looked up from germline, CDR1 is LNHNV and CDR2 is YYDKDF (reference sequence).

This clonotype was detected many times. The chain is built from TRBV27 and TRBJ2-1, with 10 bases aligning to TRBD2. CDR1 and CDR2 (germline): MNHEY, SMNVEV (reference sequence). The CDR3 has 14 residues. V lost 5 bases, J lost 5 bases, and 3 bases stayed unmatched. The CDR3 protein is CASSPLAGDNEQFF. DNA for the CDR3: TGTGCCAGCAGTCCTCTAGCGGGGGACAATGAGCAGTTCTTC.

This clonotype occurred many times. The chain is built from TRBV5-6 and TRBJ1-1; D is undetermined. Between the trimmed V and J ends, which lost 4 bases and 4 bases, there was a span of 5 bases. Germline CDR1 is SGHDT and CDR2 is YYEEEE. The CDR3 spans 11 residues. CDR3 residues: CASSRSTEAFF. For the CDR3, the DNA is TGTGCCAGCAGCAGGAGCACTGAAGCTTTCTTT.

This clonotype was recorded many times. V usage is TRBV12-3 or TRBV12-4 and J usage is TRBJ2-1; TRBD1 aligns across 7 bases. V dropped 7 bases and J dropped 5; count of bases not matched to a gene: 8. The CDR3 sequence is 14 residues long. The CDR3: CASTTGTANNEQFF. CDR3 sequence (DNA): TGTGCCAGCACAACCGGGACAGCCAACAATGAGCAGTTCTTC.

In this sample, this clonotype turned up many times. The chain has TRBV20-1 and TRBJ2-1; D not resolved. There are 16 residues in the CDR3. CDR1 is DFQATT and CDR2 is SNEGSKA in the germline V gene (reference sequence). The V and J ends lost 6 bases and 6 bases respectively, with 24 bases between them. The CDR3 is CSAPSQDSRHFNEQFF. DNA for the CDR3: TGCAGTGCCCCCTCCCAAGATAGCCGACACTTCAATGAGCAGTTCTTC.

There are many counts of this clonotype. The genes are TRBV18 and TRBJ1-6, with 12 positions matching TRBD1. Germline V gene lookup returns CDR1 KGHSH and CDR2 LQKENI. CDR3 length: 17 residues. Trimming removed 3 bases from V and 9 bases from J; junction bases left unmatched: 9. For the CDR3, the DNA is TGTGCCAGCTCACCCTCCGGGACAGGGGGCGTCTCTTCACCCCTCCACTTT. It specifies CASSPSGTGGVSSPLHF.

Ten or more counts support this clonotype. This chain uses TRBV4-1 with TRBJ1-2; 8 nucleotides match TRBD1. CDR1 and CDR2 from the germline V gene are MGHRA and YSYEKL. The trim removed 1 base at V and 2 bases at J, leaving 0 bases unmatched. The CDR3 loop spans 14 amino acids. CDR3 protein: CASSQGDRNYGYTF. For the CDR3, the DNA is TGCGCCAGCAGCCAAGGGGACAGGAACTATGGCTACACCTTC.

The chain recombines TRBV2 with TRBJ1-5; 7 bases are a match to TRBD1. The CDR3 contains 14 residues. V was clipped by 6 bases and J by 9 bases; unmatched bases: 11. CDR1 is SNHLY and CDR2 is FYNNEI in the germline V gene. CDR3 loop: CASRGTVGRGPQHF. DNA for the CDR3: TGTGCCAGCAGGGGGACAGTTGGAAGGGGGCCCCAGCATTTT. The variable domain in full, completed from reference TRBV2 and TRBJ1-5, reads EPEVTQTPSHQVTQMGQEVILRCVPISNHLYFYWYRQILGQKVEFLVSFYNNEISEKSEIFDDQFSVERPDGSNFTLKIRSTKLEDSAMYFCASRGTVGRGPQHFGDGTRLSIL.

This clonotype has a count of ten or more. This chain uses TRBV5-1 with TRBJ2-1, with 13 bases that match TRBD2. Germline V gene lookup returns CDR1 SGHRS and CDR2 YFSETQ. With V trimmed by 2 bases and J by 1 base, 6 bases remained unmatched. The CDR3 length is 18 residues. Here the CDR3 DNA reads TGCGCCAGCAGCTTAAAGGGACTAGCGGGACAATCCTACAATGAGCAGTTCTTC. Its translation: CASSLKGLAGQSYNEQFF.

The rearrangement joins TRBV11-3 to TRBJ1-5; 9 nucleotides align to TRBD1. V lost 0 bases to trimming and J lost 7 bases; unmatched junction nucleotides: 4. Germline-derived CDR1 and CDR2 are SGHNT and YENEEA. The CDR3 contains 15 residues. This chain's CDR3 is CASSLDGTGKQPQHF. The CDR3 nucleotides read TGTGCCAGCAGCTTAGATGGGACAGGGAAACAGCCCCAGCATTTT.

This clonotype has at least ten counts. Here the CDR3 reads CASSPGTEGTEAFF. CDR3 DNA sequence: TGCGCCAGCAGCCCCGGGACAGAGGGCACTGAAGCTTTCTTT. J is TRBJ1-1 and V is TRBV5-1; TRBD1 aligns across 7 bases. The V gene end was trimmed by 4 bases and the J gene end by 4 bases; junction bases not matched to a gene: 7. The CDR3 consists of 14 residues. CDR1 and CDR2 from the germline V gene are SGHRS and YFSETQ.

In its sample, this clonotype was seen many times. The chain links TRBV2 to TRBJ1-1, with D tentatively TRBD1 (6 bases). The CDR3 consists of 13 residues. V lost 5 bases and J 4 bases, leaving 11 bases between the germline ends. CDR1 is SNHLY and CDR2 is FYNNEI in the germline V gene. The chain's CDR3 is CASSNTGSTEAFF. The CDR3 bases are TGTGCCAGCAGTAACACAGGGTCCACTGAAGCTTTCTTT.

This clonotype was detected many times. The chain recombines TRBV20-1 with TRBJ1-5, with 8 bases identical to TRBD1. The CDR3 runs to 14 residues. V trimming: 5 bases; J trimming: 5 bases; junction bases outside the gene matches: 8. The germline V gene has CDR1 DFQATT and CDR2 SNEGSKA (reference sequence). The CDR3 is CSAQSGTGDQPQHF. CDR3 bases: TGCAGTGCTCAGAGTGGGACAGGTGATCAGCCCCAGCATTTT.

The genes are TRBV20-1 and TRBJ2-3; tentatively, D is TRBD2 (5 bases). The CDR3 covers 14 residues. Germline V CDR1 and CDR2: DFQATT, SNEGSKA (reference sequence). Trimming pared 5 bases from V and 5 bases from J, leaving 17 bases between. CDR3 in DNA: TGCAGTGCTCCCGAGGGTCCGGGGAGAGATACGCAGTATTTT. Protein: CSAPEGPGRDTQYF.

The chain carries TRBV7-2 and TRBJ2-2; D is unresolved. V was pared by 5 bases and J by 0 bases, with 22 bases between. The CDR3 runs to 19 residues. Germline CDR1 SGHTA, CDR2 FQGNSA. CDR3 sequence reads: CASSPPIDTPAPNTGELFF. The CDR3 DNA sequence: TGTGCCAGCAGCCCTCCCATAGACACCCCGGCCCCGAACACCGGGGAGCTGTTTTTT.

Ten or more counts support this clonotype. This sequence joins TRBV9 and TRBJ2-1; 7 bases map to TRBD2. Losses at the gene ends were 0 bases for V and 0 bases for J; bases not matched to a gene: 6. The CDR3 length is 17 residues. CDR1 is SGDLS and CDR2 is YYNGEE in the germline V gene. CDR3 sequence: CASSVDFGGNSYNEQFF. The CDR3 region has the DNA TGTGCCAGCAGCGTAGACTTCGGGGGGAACTCCTACAATGAGCAGTTCTTC.

In this sample, this clonotype turned up many times. The chain joins TRBV7-9 to TRBJ2-1; D not resolved. CDR3 size: 14 residues. Germline CDR1 and CDR2: SEHNR and FQNEAQ (reference sequence). Trimming left V 1 base short and J 8 bases short, with 12 bases between. The DNA for the CDR3 is TGTGCCAGCAGCTTAGTCCCCTCATGGCATGAGCAGTTCTTC. Its translation: CASSLVPSWHEQFF.

This clonotype was counted at least ten times. This chain connects TRBV5-1 to TRBJ2-7; D remains unclear. This CDR3 has 15 residues. The V end was cut by 0 bases, the J end by 2 bases, with 12 bases between. CDR1 is SGHRS, CDR2 YFSETQ, per germline. The CDR3 sequence is CASSLVPGPTYEQYV. As DNA, the CDR3 is TGCGCCAGCAGCTTGGTCCCAGGCCCGACCTACGAGCAGTACGTC.